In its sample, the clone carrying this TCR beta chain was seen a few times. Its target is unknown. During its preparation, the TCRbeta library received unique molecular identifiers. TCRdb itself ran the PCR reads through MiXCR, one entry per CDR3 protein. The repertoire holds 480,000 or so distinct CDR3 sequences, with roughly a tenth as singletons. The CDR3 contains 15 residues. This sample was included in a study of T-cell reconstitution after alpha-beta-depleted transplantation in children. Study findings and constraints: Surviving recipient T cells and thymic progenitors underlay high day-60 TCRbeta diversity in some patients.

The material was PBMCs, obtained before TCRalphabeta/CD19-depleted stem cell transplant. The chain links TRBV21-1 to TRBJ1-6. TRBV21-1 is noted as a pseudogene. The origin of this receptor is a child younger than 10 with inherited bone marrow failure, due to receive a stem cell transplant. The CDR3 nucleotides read TGTGCCAGCAGCAAAGGAGACCAGAAAAATTCACCCCTCCACTTT. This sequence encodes CASSKGDQKNSPLHF.